One and the same sample provided the 3 T cell receptor beta chains below, sequenced in a study of blood T cell repertoires in COVID-19. Repertoires were generated with immunoSEQ multiplex PCR, while TCRdb's copy carries only in-frame clones and drops some. Among 150,000 to 200,000 clones listed, 85% to 90% were seen once. The specimen was peripheral blood. The receptors originated from a human donor in a cohort sampled during active COVID-19.

The chain couples TRBV5-6 to TRBJ2-1, with TRBD2 matching 12 bases. Germline V gene sequence: CDR1 SGHDT, CDR2 YYEEEE. The CDR3 runs to 18 residues. J was trimmed by 5 bases and V by 6 bases; bases with no gene match: 15. The CDR3 bases are TGTGCCAGCACCCCTTTCATCCTACTAGCGGGGGGACACAATGAGCAGTTCTTC. It is translated as CASTPFILLAGGHNEQFF.

The V and J genes are TRBV7-2 and TRBJ2-5, with D possibly matching TRBD1 (6 bases). The CDR3 totals 15 residues. Trimming left V 5 bases short and J 2 bases short, with 15 bases between. Germline assignment: CDR1 SGHTA and CDR2 FQGNSA. CDR3 coding DNA: TGTGCCAGCAGCCCCCCGGGACAAATACAAGAGACCCAGTACTTC. Residues: CASSPPGQIQETQYF.

V is TRBV3-1 (or the pseudogene TRBV3-2) and J is TRBJ2-7; D uncertain. There are 14 residues in the CDR3. Germline V gene data show CDR1 as LGHDT and CDR2 as YNNKEL (reference sequence). Trimming shortened V by 2 bases and J by 2 bases, and 10 bases separated the two germline ends. CDR3 sequence reads: CASSQPGFPYEQYF. CDR3 in DNA: TGTGCCAGCAGCCAACCCGGGTTCCCCTACGAGCAGTACTTC.